The 9 T cell receptor beta chains given below trace back to one sample, sequenced in a study of metastatic and nonmetastatic thyroid tumors. No patient had received any treatment before thyroid surgery. With MiXCR, TCRdb reprocessed the PCR reads. The table lists under 25,000 clones, 22% of them singletons, with roughly 8.2% in the top ten. The sequencing input was adjacent normal tissue. The receptors originated from a female donor with papillary thyroid cancer or a benign thyroid nodule (not recorded which). Some clones in this sample may be carry-over from other donors' samples.

On this clone: At one end, the junction sequence differs from germline, possibly due to a read error. The rearrangement joins TRBV6-1 to TRBJ2-1, with TRBD2 matching 13 bases. The CDR3 length is 15 residues. Germline V lookup: CDR1 MNHNS, CDR2 SASEGT. The CDR3 is CASSGTSGSSNVQFF. In DNA form, the CDR3 reads TGTGCCAGCAGTGGGACTAGCGGGAGCTCCAATGTGCAGTTCTTC.

This clone was seen ten or more times. Other DNA sequences in the same sample also yield this CDR3. The chain couples TRBV2 to TRBJ2-1, with D unclear. The CDR3 has 14 residues. Trimming removed 7 bases at V and 1 base at J, with 11 bases between. The germline V gene encodes CDR1 SNHLY and CDR2 FYNNEI. This CDR3 reads CASIKFWSYNEQFF. The CDR3 coding sequence is TGTGCCAGCATCAAGTTTTGGTCCTACAATGAGCAGTTCTTC.

This clone has at least ten counts. J is TRBJ2-4 and V is TRBV3-1, with 13 bases matching TRBD2. This CDR3 comprises 15 residues. Germline V gene sequence: CDR1 LGHDT, CDR2 YNNKEL (reference sequence). Trimming cost V 6 bases and J 1 base; bases outside gene matches: 0. DNA for the CDR3: TGTGCCAGCAGACTAGCGGGAGGGGCCAAAAACATTCAGTACTTC. Translation gives CASRLAGGAKNIQYF.

This clone has a handful of counts. The CDR3 nucleotides are TGTGCCAGCAGTTCAAAGACCTACGAGCAGTACTTC. Its translation: CASSSKTYEQYF. This chain connects TRBV27 to TRBJ2-7; D is unclear. Germline CDR1 MNHEY, CDR2 SMNVEV (reference sequence). V was pared by 4 bases and J by 2 bases, with 6 bases between. The CDR3 covers 12 residues.

This clone was found a few times. The J gene is TRBJ2-7, the V gene TRBV2; D is possibly TRBD2 (6 bases). CDR3 length equals 14 residues. CDR1 and CDR2 (germline): SNHLY, FYNNEI. The germline V and J ends were trimmed by 3 bases and 4 bases, with 13 bases remaining between them. CDR3 DNA sequence: TGTGCCAGCAGTGATACGGGAGATCAGTACGAGCAGTACTTC. Translation: CASSDTGDQYEQYF.

The genes are TRBV12-3 or TRBV12-4 and TRBJ1-5; D is uncertain. V shed 5 bases and J shed 3 bases, with 14 bases lying between them. CDR3 length equals 15 residues. CDR3 DNA sequence: TGTGCCAGCAGTAACTTGGACCCACCCAATCAGCCCCAGCATTTT. It translates to CASSNLDPPNQPQHF.

The chain carries TRBV7-6 and TRBJ1-1; D may be TRBD1 (6 bases). The CDR3 is made up of 15 amino acids. CDR1 is SGHVS, CDR2 FNYEAQ, per germline. V was clipped by 6 bases and J by 1 base, with 15 bases between them. CDR3 amino acids: CASRRDTYPNTEAFF. The CDR3, as DNA: TGTGCCAGCAGACGGGACACCTACCCGAACACTGAAGCTTTCTTT.

The sample holds a few counts of this clone. J is TRBJ2-4 and V is TRBV28; D is unresolved. The V gene lost 7 bases and the J gene lost 6 bases, with 10 bases spanning the gap. The germline gives CDR1 MDHEN, CDR2 SYDVKM. The CDR3 has 12 residues. Here the CDR3 DNA reads TGTGCCAGCACTGATGATGGAAACATTCAGTACTTC. As protein: CASTDDGNIQYF.

About this clone itself: Lacking the conserved final phenylalanine or tryptophan, this CDR3 likely reflects a read error. The chain has TRBV7-9 and TRBJ2-3; 10 bases are shared with TRBD2. The CDR3 spans 14 residues. The germline V gene encodes CDR1 SEHNR and CDR2 FQNEAQ (reference sequence). The CDR3: CASILSGRGHTQYV. The CDR3 DNA reads TGTGCCAGCATCTTAAGCGGGAGGGGCCATACGCAGTATGTT.